This T cell receptor (beta chain) was sequenced during a study of identical twins. This clonotype was detected a few times. Its cognate antigen is unknown. Donors uniformly comprised healthy Caucasians. Study outcomes and limitations: The study based its conclusions on cross-sectional statistical analysis and did not follow the same donors.

Trimming cost V 1 base and J 7 bases, with 12 bases left between them. The CDR3 runs 14 residues. Germline V gives CDR1 SGHKS, CDR2 YYEKEE (reference sequence). Unique molecular identifiers were present on the cDNA, and a universal primer site came from template switching. Each CDR3 protein gets one entry after TCRdb re-called the 5' RACE reads with MiXCR. The table includes hundreds of thousands of distinct CDR3 sequences, around 6% detected once. The receptor's source is a man aged 18 to 29 in good health. The rearrangement links TRBV5-5 to TRBJ1-5, with a tentative D call TRBD1 (5 bases). Input material: naive T cells sorted from blood. CDR3 in amino acids: CASSLRQGIQPQHF. The CDR3 DNA is TGTGCCAGCAGCTTGCGGCAGGGTATACAGCCCCAGCATTTT.